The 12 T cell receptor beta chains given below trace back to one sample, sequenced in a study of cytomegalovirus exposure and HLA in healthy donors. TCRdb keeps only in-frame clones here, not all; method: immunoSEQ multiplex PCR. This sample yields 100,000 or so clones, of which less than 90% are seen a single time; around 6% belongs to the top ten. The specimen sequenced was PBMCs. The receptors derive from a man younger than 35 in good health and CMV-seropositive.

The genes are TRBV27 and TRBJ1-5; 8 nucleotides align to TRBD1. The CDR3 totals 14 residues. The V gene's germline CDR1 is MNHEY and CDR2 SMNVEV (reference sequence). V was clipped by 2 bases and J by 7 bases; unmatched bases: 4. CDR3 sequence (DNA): TGTGCCAGCAGTTTAGGACAGGGTGAGCAGCCCCAGCATTTT. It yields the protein CASSLGQGEQPQHF.

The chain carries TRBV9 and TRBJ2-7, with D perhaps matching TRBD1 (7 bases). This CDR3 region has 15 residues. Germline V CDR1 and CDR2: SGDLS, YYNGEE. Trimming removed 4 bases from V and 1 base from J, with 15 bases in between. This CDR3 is CASSPRQGGSYEQYF. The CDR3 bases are TGTGCCAGCAGCCCCAGACAGGGAGGTTCCTACGAGCAGTACTTC.

CDR3 coding DNA: TGTGCCAGCAGTTCCCTCCTAGCGGTATACGAGCAGTACTTC. Amino acid sequence: CASSSLLAVYEQYF. The chain has TRBV27 and TRBJ2-7, with 7 bases matching TRBD2. The CDR3 is 14 amino acids. V shed 4 bases and J 4 bases; nucleotides not matched to a gene: 7. Looked up from germline, CDR1 is MNHEY and CDR2 is SMNVEV (reference sequence).

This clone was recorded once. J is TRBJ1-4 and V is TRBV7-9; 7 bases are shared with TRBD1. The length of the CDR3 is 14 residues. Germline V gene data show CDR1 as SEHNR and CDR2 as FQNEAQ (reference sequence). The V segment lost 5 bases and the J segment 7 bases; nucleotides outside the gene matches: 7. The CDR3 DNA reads TGTGCCAGCAGCGCACAGGGGCTTTCTGAAAAACTGTTTTTT. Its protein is CASSAQGLSEKLFF.

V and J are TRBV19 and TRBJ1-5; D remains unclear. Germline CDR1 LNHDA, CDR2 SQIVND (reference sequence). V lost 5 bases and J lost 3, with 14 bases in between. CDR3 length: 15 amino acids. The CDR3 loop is CASSPRGLLNQPQHF. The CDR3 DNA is TGTGCCAGTAGTCCACGCGGACTCCTCAATCAGCCCCAGCATTTT.

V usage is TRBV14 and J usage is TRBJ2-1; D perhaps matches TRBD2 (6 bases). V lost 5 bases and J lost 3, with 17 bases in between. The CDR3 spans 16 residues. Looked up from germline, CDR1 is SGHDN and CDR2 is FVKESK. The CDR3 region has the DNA TGTGCCAGCAGCTTGGAGGATAGCGGAGTCTACAATGAGCAGTTCTTC. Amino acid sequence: CASSLEDSGVYNEQFF.

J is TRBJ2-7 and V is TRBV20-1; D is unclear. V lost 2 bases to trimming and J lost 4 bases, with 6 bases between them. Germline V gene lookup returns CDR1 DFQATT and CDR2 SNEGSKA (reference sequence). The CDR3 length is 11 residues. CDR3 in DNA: TGCAGTGCTAGATTGGAGTACGAGCAGTACTTC. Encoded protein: CSARLEYEQYF.

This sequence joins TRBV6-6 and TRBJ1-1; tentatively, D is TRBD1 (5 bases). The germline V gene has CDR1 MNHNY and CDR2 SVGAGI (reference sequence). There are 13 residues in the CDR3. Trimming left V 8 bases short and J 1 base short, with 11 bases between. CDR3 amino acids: CASVTGQNTEAFF. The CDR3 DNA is TGTGCCAGCGTTACAGGACAGAACACTGAAGCTTTCTTT.

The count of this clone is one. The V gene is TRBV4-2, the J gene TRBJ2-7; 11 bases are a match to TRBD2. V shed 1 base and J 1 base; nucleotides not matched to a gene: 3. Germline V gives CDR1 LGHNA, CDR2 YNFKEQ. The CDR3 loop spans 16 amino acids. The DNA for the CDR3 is TGTGCCAGCAGCCAAGCCGGGACTAGCGGTTCCTACGAGCAGTACTTC. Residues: CASSQAGTSGSYEQYF.

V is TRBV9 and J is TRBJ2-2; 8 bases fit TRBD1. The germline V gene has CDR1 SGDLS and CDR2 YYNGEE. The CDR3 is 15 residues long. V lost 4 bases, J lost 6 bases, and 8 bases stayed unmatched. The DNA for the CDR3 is TGTGCCAGCAGCCCGCAGGGGGCTGGTTCCGGGGAGCTGTTTTTT. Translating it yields CASSPQGAGSGELFF.

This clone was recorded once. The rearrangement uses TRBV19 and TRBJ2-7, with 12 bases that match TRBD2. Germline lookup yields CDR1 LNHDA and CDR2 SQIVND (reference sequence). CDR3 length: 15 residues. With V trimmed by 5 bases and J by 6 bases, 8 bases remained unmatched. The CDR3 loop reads CASSPLAGGFGEQYF. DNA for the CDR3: TGTGCCAGTAGTCCGCTAGCGGGGGGGTTTGGCGAGCAGTACTTC.

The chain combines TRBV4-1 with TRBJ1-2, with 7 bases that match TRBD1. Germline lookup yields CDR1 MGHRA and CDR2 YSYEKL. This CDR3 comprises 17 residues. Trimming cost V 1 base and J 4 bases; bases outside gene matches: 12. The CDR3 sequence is CASSQVPDRDYGYGYTF. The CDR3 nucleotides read TGCGCCAGCAGCCAAGTGCCTGACAGGGATTATGGCTATGGCTACACCTTC.